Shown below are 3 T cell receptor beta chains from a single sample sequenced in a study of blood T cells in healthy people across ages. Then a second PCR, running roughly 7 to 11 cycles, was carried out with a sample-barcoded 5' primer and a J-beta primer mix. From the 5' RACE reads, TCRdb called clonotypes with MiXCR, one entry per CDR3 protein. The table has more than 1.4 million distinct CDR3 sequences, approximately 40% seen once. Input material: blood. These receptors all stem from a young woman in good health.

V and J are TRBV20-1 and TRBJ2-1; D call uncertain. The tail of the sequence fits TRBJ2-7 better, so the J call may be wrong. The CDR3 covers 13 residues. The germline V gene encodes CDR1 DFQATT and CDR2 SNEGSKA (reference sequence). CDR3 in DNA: TGCAGTGCTTGGCGGACCAGAGACAATGAGCAGTACTTC. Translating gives CSAWRTRDNEQYF.

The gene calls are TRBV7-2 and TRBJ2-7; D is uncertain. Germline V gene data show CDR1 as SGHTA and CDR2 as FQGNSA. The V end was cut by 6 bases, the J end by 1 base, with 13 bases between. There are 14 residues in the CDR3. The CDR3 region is CASSGDVQSYEQYF. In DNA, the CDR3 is TGTGCCAGCAGTGGAGACGTTCAGTCCTACGAGCAGTACTTC.

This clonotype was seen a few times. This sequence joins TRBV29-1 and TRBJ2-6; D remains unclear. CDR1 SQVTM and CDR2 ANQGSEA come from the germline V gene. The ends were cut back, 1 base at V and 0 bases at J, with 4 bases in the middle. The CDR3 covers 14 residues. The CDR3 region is CSVEGYSGANVLTF. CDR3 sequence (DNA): TGCAGCGTTGAAGGGTACTCTGGGGCCAACGTCCTGACTTTC.